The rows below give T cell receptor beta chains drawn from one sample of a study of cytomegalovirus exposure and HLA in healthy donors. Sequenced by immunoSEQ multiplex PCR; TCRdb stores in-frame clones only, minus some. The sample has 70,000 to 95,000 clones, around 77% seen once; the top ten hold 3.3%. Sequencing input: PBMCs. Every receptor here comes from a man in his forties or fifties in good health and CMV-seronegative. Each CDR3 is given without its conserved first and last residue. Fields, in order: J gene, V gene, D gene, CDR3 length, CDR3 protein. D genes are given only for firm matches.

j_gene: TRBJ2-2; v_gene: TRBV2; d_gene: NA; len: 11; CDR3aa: ASRSEAMGELF
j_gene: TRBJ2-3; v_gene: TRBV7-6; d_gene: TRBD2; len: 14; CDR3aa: ASSLAPGLAGYGQY
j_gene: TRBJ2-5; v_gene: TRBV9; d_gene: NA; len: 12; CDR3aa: ASSVDPMQETQY
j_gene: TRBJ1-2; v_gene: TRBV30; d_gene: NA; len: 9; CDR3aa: AWSPIYGYT
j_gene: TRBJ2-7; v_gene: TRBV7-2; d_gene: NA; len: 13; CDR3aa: ASSLVGGGGYEQY
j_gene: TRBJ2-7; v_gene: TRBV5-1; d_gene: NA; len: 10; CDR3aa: ASSFESSEQY
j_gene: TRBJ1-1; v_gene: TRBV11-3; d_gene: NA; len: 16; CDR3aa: ASSLGPSGGAGNTEAF
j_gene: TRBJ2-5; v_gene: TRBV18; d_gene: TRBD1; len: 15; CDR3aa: ASSEHVQRTGGKTQY
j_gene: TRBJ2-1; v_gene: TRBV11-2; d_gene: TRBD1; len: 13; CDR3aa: ASSRPPDRANEQF
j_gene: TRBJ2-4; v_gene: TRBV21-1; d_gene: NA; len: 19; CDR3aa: ASSARGTLNRSLLAKNIQY
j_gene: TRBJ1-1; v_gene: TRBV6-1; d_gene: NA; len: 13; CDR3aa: ASSTHPVTNTEAF
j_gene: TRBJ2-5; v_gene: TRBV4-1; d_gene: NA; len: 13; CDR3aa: ASSQKTGFQETQY
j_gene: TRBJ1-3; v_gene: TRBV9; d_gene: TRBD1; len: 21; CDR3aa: ASSVPTDGRRTGAENSGNTIY
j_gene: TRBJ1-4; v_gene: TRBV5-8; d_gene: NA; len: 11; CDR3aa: ASRRRANEKLF
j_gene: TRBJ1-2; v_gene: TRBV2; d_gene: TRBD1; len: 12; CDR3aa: ASSPDRVGYGYT
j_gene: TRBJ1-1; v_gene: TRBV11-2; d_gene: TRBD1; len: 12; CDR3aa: ASSYDRGNTEAF
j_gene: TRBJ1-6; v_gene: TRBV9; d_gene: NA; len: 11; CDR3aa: ASSADSNSPLH
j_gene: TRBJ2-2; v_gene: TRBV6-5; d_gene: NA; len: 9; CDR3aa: ASRAGHHLF
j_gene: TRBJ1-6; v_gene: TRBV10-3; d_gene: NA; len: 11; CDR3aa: ALAATDNSPLH